The following is a T cell receptor beta chain sequence with its context. The record originates from a study of T cell changes during pregnancy in multiple sclerosis. Assay: immunoSEQ multiplex PCR; the TCRdb copy retains only in-frame clones and omits some. The repertoire holds about 57,000 clones, with under 95% as singletons. Germline loops: CDR1 SGHRS, CDR2 YFSETQ. V lost 1 base, J lost 1 base, and 11 bases lay in between. This CDR3 region has 15 residues. This rearrangement joins TRBV5-1 to TRBJ1-1; possible D gene TRBD1, 6 bases. The sequences come from peripheral blood, collected after pregnancy. This TCR was recovered from a female donor in good health, enrolled as a control in a pregnancy study. DNA for the CDR3: TGCGCCAGCAGCTTGAACCAGGGGAGGAACACTGAAGCTTTCTTT. This encodes CASSLNQGRNTEAFF.